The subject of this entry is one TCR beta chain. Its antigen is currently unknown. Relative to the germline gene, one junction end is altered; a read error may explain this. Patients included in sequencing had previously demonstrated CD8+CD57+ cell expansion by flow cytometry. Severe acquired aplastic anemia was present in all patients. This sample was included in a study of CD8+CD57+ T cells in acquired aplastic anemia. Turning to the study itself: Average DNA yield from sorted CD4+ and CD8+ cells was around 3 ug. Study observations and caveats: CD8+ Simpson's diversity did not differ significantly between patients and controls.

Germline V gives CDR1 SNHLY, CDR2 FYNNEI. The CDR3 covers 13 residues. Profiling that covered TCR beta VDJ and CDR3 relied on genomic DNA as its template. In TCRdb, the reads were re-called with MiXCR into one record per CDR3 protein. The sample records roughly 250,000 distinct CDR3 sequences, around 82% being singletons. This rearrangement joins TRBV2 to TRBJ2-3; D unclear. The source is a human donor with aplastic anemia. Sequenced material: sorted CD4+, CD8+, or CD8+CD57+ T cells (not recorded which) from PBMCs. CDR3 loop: CASGDAGTNPHHF. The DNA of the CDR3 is TGTGCCAGCGGTGATGCTGGCACAAATCCGCACCATTTT.